One TCR beta chain is described in this entry. The source of the sample is a study of blood T cell repertoires in COVID-19. For the study at large: The United States, Italy and Spain were the sources of the acute and convalescent COVID-19 samples. T cells, B-cell-depleted T cells, or PBMCs supplied cDNA or gDNA.

The authors' processing: Cell counts per sample came from amplifying reference gene primers. Some clones are missing from TCRdb's copy, which holds only in-frame ones; the method was immunoSEQ multiplex PCR. V and J calls and clone size are as listed in that table; D and trimming were resolved from the DNA. The sample lists 66,000 or so clones, about 86% occurring once. Trimming cost V 7 bases and J 1 base; bases outside gene matches: 10. The germline V gene encodes CDR1 SGHRS and CDR2 YFSETQ. The CDR3 totals 16 residues. The V gene is TRBV5-1, the J gene TRBJ2-2; TRBD1 agrees at 7 bases. The sample consisted of peripheral blood. This clonotype was obtained from a man in his fifties or sixties with active COVID-19. The CDR3 nucleotides are TGCGCCAGCGAGACAGGGACCACACTGAACACCGGGGAGCTGTTTTTT. This gives the protein CASETGTTLNTGELFF.